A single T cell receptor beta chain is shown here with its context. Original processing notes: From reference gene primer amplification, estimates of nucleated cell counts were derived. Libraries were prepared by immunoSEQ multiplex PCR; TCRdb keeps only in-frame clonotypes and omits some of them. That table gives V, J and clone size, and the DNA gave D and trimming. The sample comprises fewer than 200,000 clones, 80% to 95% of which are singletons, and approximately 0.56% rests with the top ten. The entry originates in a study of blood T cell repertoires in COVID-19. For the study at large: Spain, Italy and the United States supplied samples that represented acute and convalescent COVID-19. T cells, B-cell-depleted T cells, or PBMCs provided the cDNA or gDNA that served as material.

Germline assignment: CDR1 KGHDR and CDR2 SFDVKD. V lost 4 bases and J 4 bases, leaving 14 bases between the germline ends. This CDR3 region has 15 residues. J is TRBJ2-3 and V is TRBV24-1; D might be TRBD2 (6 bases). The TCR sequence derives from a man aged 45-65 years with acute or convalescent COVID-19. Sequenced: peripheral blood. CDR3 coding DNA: TGTGCCACCAGTGACCCCGGGGGAACGGCAGATACGCAGTATTTT. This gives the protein CATSDPGGTADTQYF.